A single sample gave rise to the 5 T cell receptor beta chains below, sequenced in a study of T cell repertoires in cytomegalovirus infection. TCRdb itself ran the reads through MiXCR, one entry per CDR3 protein. The sample contains 130,000 or so distinct CDR3 sequences, about 6% of which appear only once. The sample was PBMCs. The source is a human donor in good health (CMV status not recorded). Some clones in this sample may be carry-over from other donors' samples.

Ten or more counts support this clonotype. The V gene is TRBV7-2, the J gene TRBJ2-5; D may match TRBD1 or TRBD2 (5 bases each). V was trimmed by 2 bases and J by 2 bases, leaving 21 bases between them. This CDR3 is built from 18 residues. The germline CDR1 and CDR2 sequences are SGHTA and FQGNSA. The CDR3 is CASSLLRMAGSTQETQYF. The CDR3 coding sequence is TGTGCCAGCAGCTTACTTAGAATGGCAGGGAGTACTCAAGAGACCCAGTACTTC.

This clonotype occurred many times. The chain links TRBV7-2 to TRBJ2-3; D uncertain. V shed 7 bases and J shed 0 bases, with 11 bases lying between them. The CDR3 contains 14 residues. Germline loops: CDR1 SGHTA, CDR2 FQGNSA. CDR3 nucleotides: TGTGCCAGCACCCAAGGGAAGAGCACAGATACGCAGTATTTT. As protein: CASTQGKSTDTQYF.

This clonotype showed up just a few times. The gene calls are TRBV5-1 and TRBJ2-3; 8 nucleotides align to TRBD1. CDR1 and CDR2 from the germline V gene are SGHRS and YFSETQ. V was pared by 0 bases and J by 3 bases, with 6 bases of the junction left unmatched. The CDR3 contains 16 residues. CDR3 amino acids: CASSLELDRGTDTQYF. CDR3 nucleotide sequence: TGCGCCAGCAGCTTGGAACTAGACAGGGGTACAGATACGCAGTATTTT.

In its sample, this clonotype was seen many times. The J gene is TRBJ1-1, the V gene TRBV4-1, with D tentatively TRBD1 (5 bases). The CDR3 extends over 15 amino acids. Trimming shortened V by 0 bases and J by 5 bases, and 13 bases separated the two germline ends. CDR1 and CDR2 (germline): MGHRA, YSYEKL. The CDR3 sequence: CASSQDTQGWTEAFF. The DNA of the CDR3 is TGCGCCAGCAGCCAAGATACCCAGGGTTGGACTGAAGCTTTCTTT.

This clonotype was recorded at least ten times. This chain joins TRBV14 and TRBJ2-7; the D gene is possibly TRBD2 (6 bases). The length of the CDR3 is 17 residues. CDR1 SGHDN and CDR2 FVKESK come from the germline V gene. V was shortened by 5 bases and J by 2 bases, with 22 bases between the two germline ends. CDR3 sequence: CASSGSTGGGSPYEQYF. In DNA form, the CDR3 reads TGTGCCAGCAGCGGTTCCACGGGCGGAGGGTCTCCCTACGAGCAGTACTTC.